The following is a TCR beta chain sequence with its context. Its antigen is as yet unknown. V lost 0 bases, J lost 5 bases, and 19 bases lay in between. The CDR3 extends over 16 amino acids. Germline lookup yields CDR1 GTSNPN and CDR2 SVGIG (reference sequence). The data originate from a study of vaccination and CD4 T cells after COVID-19. Study-level background: Cellular stimulation was performed using overlapping spike peptides derived from SARS-CoV-2, HCoV-NL63, HCoV-OC43 and HCoV-229E.

Sequencing of DNA taken from cultured CD4+ T cells relied on the Oncomine TCR Beta short-read assay. After culture, CD4+ T cells served as the source for genomic DNA extraction. TCRdb reprocessed the PCR reads with MiXCR, giving one entry per CDR3 protein. Of approximately 12,000 distinct CDR3 sequences in the sample, 45% to 55% were seen once. Described treatment: roughly 11-day PBMC culture with coronavirus spike peptide pools or control peptides (ViraFEST assay). The chain couples TRBV30 to TRBJ1-2; D is ambiguous. Sequenced material: CD4+ T cells from blood, cultured in vitro. This receptor was obtained from a human donor who had recovered from COVID-19. The CDR3 reads CAWSVQRPGRKYGYTF. CDR3 DNA: TGTGCCTGGAGTGTACAAAGGCCGGGCAGGAAGTATGGCTACACCTTC.